This T cell receptor beta chain originates from a study of graft-versus-host responses after intestinal transplantation listed by TCRdb under 2021. For the study in its entirety: The transplants that recipients got were multivisceral, liver-intestinal, or isolated intestinal. Every recipient was given anti-thymocyte globulin induction, then maintenance tacrolimus and steroids for about three years. The cohort enrolled 24 intestinal transplant recipients, one of whom was a retransplant, and 3 patients without pretransplant specimens were excluded. Rather than going through the commercial service, samples from three later patients were sequenced in-house on an Illumina MiSeq and processed with MiXCR. After intestinal transplantation, graft-versus-host and host-versus-graft alloreactive T cell clones were followed in the graft, circulation and bone marrow using bulk TCR-beta CDR3 sequencing. A peak of at least 4% donor T cells among recipient peripheral blood mononuclear cells was the definition used for donor T cell macrochimerism. To identify alloreactive clones, pre-transplant mixed lymphocyte reaction products were sequenced and then compared with unstimulated pre-transplant donor and recipient T cells. Study-wide conclusions, independent of this receptor: GvH clones were detected in recipient bone marrow, and some appeared earlier in ileal mucosa or blood, consistent with an intestinal mucosal origin. Conclusions were limited by the relatively low number and heterogeneity of intestinal transplant patients. High GvH to HvG T cell clonal ratios were observed in the allografts of patients with donor T cell macrochimerism. Peak levels of circulating GvH clones were associated with declines in HvG clones early after transplant.

In light of the paper, this sample's time point label describes: cells obtained before transplantation from donor or recipient. CD3+CD4+ and CD3+CD8+ populations were FACS-sorted from unstimulated pre-transplant donor and recipient cells taken from spleen or lymph nodes. Worth noting for this clone: Its antigen specificity is not known. The junction does not match germline at one end; this may be a read error.

Per the germline V gene, SGHDT is the CDR1 and YYEEEE is the CDR2. The CDR3, cysteine through phenylalanine, is 17 amino acids long. Solely the CDR3 DNA is kept, with 51 bases framed from the first base. Libraries were constructed by the immunoSEQ multiplex PCR assay. For most patients, genomic DNA was isolated using the Qiagen DNeasy Blood and Tissue Kit and was shipped frozen to Adaptive Biotechnologies for TCR sequencing. Adaptive Biotechnologies carried out high-throughput TCR-beta CDR3 sequencing of genomic DNA for most patients. The authors' pipeline ran thus. Adaptive's ImmunoSEQ software was the source of the TCR sequencing data for fewer than 20 patients, while a few other patients were processed with MiXCR and VDJtools. CD4 versus CD8 sorting errors were corrected by removing sequences found in both subsets at a frequency ratio below 5:1. CDR3 nucleotide sequences shared by donor and recipient were removed because the origin of these sequences could not be assigned. To count as alloreactive, a clone needed at least 2-fold expansion over unstimulated cells and a minimum CFSE-low frequency of 0.002% (template counts) or 0.001% (read counts). Clones detected in sequenced pre-transplant spleen, lymph node, or MLR CFSE-low populations of the donor or recipient were defined as mappable. The cumulative frequency of alloreactive clones was calculated as a percentage of all sequences, weighted by copy number. TCRdb carries this immuneACCESS record with in-frame sequences only. Its versions omit some clonotypes, under half of them owing to an unresolved V gene in the studies checked, with the rest unexplained. That table supplies the V and J calls and clone size; D and trimming were determined from the DNA. In this sample the table shows around 45,000 clones, about 93% of which occur a single time. The ten biggest clones cover about 2.6% of the sample.

The sequencing used unstimulated CD4+ T cells sorted from spleen or lymph node cells, collected before transplant. The clonotype originates from a human donor who was the organ donor for an intestinal transplant. The chain links TRBV5-6 with TRBJ2-2, and TRBD2 matches 9 of the central bases. The sequenced DNA: TGTGCCAGCAGCTCCCTTCCGGGGCGGGAGGGCACCCGGGAGCTGTTTTTT. This sequence encodes CASSSLPGREGTRELFF.